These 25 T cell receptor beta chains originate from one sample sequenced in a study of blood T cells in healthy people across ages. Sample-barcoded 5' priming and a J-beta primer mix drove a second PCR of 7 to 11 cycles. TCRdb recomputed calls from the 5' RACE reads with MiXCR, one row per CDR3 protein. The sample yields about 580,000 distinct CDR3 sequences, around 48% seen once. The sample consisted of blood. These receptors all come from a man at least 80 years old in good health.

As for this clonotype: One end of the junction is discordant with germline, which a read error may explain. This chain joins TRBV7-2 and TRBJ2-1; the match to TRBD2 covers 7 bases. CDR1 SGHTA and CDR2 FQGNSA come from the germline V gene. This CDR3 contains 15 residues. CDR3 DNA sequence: TGTGCCAGCAGCTTTAGCGGGTACTCCCACAATGAGCAGTTCTTC. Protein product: CASSFSGYSHNEQFF.

In DNA form, the CDR3 reads TGTGCCAGCAGCCCCACGCCCAAAGTGTCCACCGGGGAGCTGTTTTTT. Protein product: CASSPTPKVSTGELFF. The rearrangement uses TRBV9 and TRBJ2-2; D is unresolved. The length of the CDR3 is 16 residues. Germline CDR1 reads SGDLS; CDR2 reads YYNGEE. Trimming stripped 4 bases from V and 4 bases from J, with 17 bases between.

The CDR3 DNA sequence: TGCGCCAGCAGCCAAGATGGGCACCACCAAGAGACCCAGTACTTC. Residues: CASSQDGHHQETQYF. The genes are TRBV4-3 and TRBJ2-5; D remains unclear. The CDR3 spans 15 residues. Trimming removed 0 bases at V and 0 bases at J, with 8 bases between. Germline V gene data show CDR1 as LGHNA and CDR2 as YSLEER.

CDR3 loop: CASSFSVYNEQFF. The CDR3 region has the DNA TGTGCCAGCAGTTTTAGTGTTTACAATGAGCAGTTCTTC. The genes are TRBV12-3 or TRBV12-4 and TRBJ2-1; the D is unclear. This CDR3 comprises 13 residues. Between the trimmed V and J ends, which lost 3 bases and 4 bases, there was a span of 7 bases.

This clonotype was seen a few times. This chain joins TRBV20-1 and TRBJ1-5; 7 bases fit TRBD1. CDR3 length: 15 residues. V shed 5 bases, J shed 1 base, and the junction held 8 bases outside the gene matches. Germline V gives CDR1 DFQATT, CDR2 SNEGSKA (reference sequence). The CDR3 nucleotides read TGCAGTGCTCCGACAGGGTCGGTAAGCAATCAGCCCCAGCATTTT. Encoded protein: CSAPTGSVSNQPQHF.

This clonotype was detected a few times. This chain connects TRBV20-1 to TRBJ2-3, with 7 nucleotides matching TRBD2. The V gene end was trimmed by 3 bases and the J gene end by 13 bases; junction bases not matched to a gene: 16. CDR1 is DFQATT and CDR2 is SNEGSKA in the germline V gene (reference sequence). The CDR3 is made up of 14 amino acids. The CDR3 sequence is CSASVPSTGTKEYF. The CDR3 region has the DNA TGCAGTGCTAGCGTACCCTCCACCGGGACTAAGGAGTATTTT.

CDR3 DNA sequence: TGTGCCAGCAGCACACCCAGGGGACATGGCTACACCTTC. Its protein product is CASSTPRGHGYTF. The gene calls are TRBV7-2 and TRBJ1-2; maybe TRBD1 (6 bases). The germline gives CDR1 SGHTA, CDR2 FQGNSA. V dropped 5 bases and J dropped 6 bases, with 13 bases sitting between them. This CDR3 spans 13 amino acids.

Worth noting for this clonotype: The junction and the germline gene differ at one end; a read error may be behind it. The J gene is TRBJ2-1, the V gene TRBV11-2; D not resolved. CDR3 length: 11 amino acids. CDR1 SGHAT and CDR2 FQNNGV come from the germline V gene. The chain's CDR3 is CASSPYDEQFF. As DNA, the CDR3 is TGTGCCAGCAGCCCCTACGATGAGCAGTTCTTC.

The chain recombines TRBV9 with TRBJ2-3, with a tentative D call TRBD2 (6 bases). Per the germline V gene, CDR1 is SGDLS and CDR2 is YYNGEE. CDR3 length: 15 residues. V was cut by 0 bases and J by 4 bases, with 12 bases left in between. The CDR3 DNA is TGTGCCAGCAGCGTAGAAATAGCGGCGTCAGATACGCAGTATTTT. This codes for CASSVEIAASDTQYF.

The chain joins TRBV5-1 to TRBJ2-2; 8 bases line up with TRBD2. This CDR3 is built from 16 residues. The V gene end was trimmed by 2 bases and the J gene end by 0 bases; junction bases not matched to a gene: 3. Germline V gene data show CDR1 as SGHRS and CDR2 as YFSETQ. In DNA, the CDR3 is TGCGCCAGCAGCTTTGCGGGAGGTTCGAACACCGGGGAGCTGTTTTTT. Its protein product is CASSFAGGSNTGELFF.

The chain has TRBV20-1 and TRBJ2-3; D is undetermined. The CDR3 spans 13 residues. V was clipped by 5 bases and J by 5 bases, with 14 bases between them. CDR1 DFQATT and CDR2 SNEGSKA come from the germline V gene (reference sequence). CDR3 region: CSAPGPGIDTQYF. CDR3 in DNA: TGCAGTGCTCCGGGCCCTGGTATAGATACGCAGTATTTT.

This CDR3 reads CASSQMTGGIETQYF. Here the CDR3 DNA reads TGTGCCAGTTCCCAAATGACAGGGGGCATTGAGACCCAGTACTTC. The genes are TRBV19 and TRBJ2-7; TRBD1 matches at 10 bases. The DNA end is more similar to TRBJ2-5, so the J call may be wrong. Germline V lookup: CDR1 LNHDA, CDR2 SQIVND (reference sequence). The CDR3 extends over 15 amino acids.

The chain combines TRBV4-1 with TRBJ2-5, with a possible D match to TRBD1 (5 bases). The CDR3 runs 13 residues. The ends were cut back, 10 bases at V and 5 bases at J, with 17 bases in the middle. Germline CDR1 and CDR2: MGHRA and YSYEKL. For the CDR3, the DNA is TGCGCCACCGCGGACATCTTGGGGGAGACCCAGTACTTC. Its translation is CATADILGETQYF.

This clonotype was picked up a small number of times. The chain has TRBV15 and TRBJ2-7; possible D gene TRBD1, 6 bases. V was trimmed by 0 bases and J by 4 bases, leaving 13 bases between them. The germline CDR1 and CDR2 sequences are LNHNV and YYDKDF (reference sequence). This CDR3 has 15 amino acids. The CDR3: CATSRDRNRAYEQYF. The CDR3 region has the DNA TGTGCCACCAGCAGAGATAGAAACAGGGCGTACGAGCAGTACTTC.

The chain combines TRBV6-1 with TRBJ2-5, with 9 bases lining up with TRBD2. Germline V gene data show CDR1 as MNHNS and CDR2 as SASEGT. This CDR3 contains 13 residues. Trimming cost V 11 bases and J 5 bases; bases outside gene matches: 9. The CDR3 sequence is CAAQTAGGETQYF. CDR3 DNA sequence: TGTGCCGCCCAGACGGCGGGAGGGGAGACCCAGTACTTC.

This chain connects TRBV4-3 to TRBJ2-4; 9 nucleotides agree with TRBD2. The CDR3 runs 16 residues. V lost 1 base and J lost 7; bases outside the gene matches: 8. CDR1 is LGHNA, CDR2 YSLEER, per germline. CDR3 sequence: CASSQGPLAGDNIQYF. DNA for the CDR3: TGCGCCAGCAGCCAAGGGCCCTTAGCGGGAGACAACATTCAGTACTTC.

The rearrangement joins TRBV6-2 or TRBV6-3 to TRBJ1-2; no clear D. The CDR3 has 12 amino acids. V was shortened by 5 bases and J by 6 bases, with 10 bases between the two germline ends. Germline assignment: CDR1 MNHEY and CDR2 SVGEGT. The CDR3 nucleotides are TGTGCCAGCAGTCCCACAGACCATGGCTACACCTTC. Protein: CASSPTDHGYTF.

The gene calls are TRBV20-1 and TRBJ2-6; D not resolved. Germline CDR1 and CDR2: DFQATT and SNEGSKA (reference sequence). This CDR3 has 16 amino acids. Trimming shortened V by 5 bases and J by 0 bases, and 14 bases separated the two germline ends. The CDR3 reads CSAFFPLSSGANVLTF. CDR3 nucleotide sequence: TGCAGTGCTTTCTTTCCTTTGAGCTCTGGGGCCAACGTCCTGACTTTC.

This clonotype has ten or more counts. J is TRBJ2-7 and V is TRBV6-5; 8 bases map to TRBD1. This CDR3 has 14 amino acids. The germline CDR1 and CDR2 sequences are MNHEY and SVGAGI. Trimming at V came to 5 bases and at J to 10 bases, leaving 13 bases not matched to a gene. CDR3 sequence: CASSRGQGATDQYF. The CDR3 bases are TGTGCCAGCAGTCGAGGACAGGGAGCCACGGATCAGTACTTC.

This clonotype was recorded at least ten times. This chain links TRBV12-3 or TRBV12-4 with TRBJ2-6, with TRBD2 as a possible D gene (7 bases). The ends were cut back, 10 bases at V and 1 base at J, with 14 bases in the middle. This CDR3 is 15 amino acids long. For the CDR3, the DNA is TGTGCCACGGCGGGGGCCCGATCTGGGGCCAACGTCCTGACTTTC. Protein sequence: CATAGARSGANVLTF.

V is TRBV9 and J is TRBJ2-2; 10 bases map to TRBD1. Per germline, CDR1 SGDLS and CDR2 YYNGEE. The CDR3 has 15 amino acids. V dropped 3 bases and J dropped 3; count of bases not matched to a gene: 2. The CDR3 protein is CASSAGTGDTGELFF. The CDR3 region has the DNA TGTGCCAGCAGCGCAGGGACAGGGGACACCGGGGAGCTGTTTTTT.

The CDR3 protein is CSARDRLAGVGNEQFF. The CDR3 DNA sequence: TGCAGTGCTAGAGATCGCCTAGCGGGAGTGGGCAATGAGCAGTTCTTC. The rearrangement uses TRBV20-1 and TRBJ2-1; TRBD2 aligns across 10 bases. V lost 0 bases and J lost 6; bases outside the gene matches: 8. Germline V gene lookup returns CDR1 DFQATT and CDR2 SNEGSKA (reference sequence). CDR3 length: 16 amino acids.

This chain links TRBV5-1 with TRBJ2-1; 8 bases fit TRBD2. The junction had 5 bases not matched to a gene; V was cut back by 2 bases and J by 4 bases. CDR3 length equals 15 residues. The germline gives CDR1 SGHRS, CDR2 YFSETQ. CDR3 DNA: TGCGCCAGCAGCTTACAAGCGGGAGTATACAATGAGCAGTTCTTC. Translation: CASSLQAGVYNEQFF.

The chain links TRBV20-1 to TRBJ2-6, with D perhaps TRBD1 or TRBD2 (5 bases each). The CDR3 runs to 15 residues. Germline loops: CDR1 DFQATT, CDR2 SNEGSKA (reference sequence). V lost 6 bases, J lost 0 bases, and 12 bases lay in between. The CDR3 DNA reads TGCAGTGCCCTACAGGACTCCTCTGGGGCCAACGTCCTGACTTTC. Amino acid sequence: CSALQDSSGANVLTF.

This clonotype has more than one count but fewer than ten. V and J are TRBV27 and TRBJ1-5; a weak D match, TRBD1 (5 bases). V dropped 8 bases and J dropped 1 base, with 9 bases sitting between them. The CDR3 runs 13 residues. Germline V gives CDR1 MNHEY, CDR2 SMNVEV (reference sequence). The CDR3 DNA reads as TGTGCCAGCCGAAAGGGGAGCAATCAGCCCCAGCATTTT. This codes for CASRKGSNQPQHF.